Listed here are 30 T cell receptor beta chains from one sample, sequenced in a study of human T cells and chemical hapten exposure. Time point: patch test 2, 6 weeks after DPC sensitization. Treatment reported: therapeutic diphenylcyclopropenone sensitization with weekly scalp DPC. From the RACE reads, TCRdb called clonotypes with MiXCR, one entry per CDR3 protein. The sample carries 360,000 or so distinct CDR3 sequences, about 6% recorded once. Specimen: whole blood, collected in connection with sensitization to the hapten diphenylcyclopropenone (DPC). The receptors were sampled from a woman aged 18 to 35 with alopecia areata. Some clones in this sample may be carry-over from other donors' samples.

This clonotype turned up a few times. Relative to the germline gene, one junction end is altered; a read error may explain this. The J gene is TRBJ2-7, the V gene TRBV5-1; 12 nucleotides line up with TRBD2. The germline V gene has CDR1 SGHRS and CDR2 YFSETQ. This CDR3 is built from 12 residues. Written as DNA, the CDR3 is TGCGCCAGCAGCCAAACTAGCGGGGGGCCCACCTTC. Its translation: CASSQTSGGPTF. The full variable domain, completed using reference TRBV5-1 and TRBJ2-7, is KAGVTQTPRYLIKTRGQQVTLSCSPISGHRSVSWYQQTPGQGLQFLFEYFSETQRNKGNFPGRFSGRQFSNSRSEMNVSTLELGDSALYLCASSQTSGGPTFGPGTRLTVT.

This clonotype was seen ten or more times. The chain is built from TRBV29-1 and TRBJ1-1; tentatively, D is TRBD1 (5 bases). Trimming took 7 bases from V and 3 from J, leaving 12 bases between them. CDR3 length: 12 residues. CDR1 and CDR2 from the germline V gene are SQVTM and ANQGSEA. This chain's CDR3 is CSGGRLDTEAFF. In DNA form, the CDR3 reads TGCAGCGGGGGGAGGTTGGACACTGAAGCTTTCTTT.

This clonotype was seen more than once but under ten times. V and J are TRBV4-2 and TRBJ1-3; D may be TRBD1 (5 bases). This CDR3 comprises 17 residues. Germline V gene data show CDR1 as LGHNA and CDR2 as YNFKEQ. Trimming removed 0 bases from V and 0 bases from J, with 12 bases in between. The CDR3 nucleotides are TGTGCCAGCAGCCAAGAGCAGGGCCTATTCTCTGGAAACACCATATATTTT. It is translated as CASSQEQGLFSGNTIYF.

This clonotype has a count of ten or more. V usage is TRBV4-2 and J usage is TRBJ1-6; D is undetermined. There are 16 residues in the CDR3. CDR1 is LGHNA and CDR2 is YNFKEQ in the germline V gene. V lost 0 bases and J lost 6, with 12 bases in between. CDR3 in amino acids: CASSQDLESGNSPLHF. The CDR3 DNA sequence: TGTGCCAGCAGCCAAGACCTAGAGTCGGGTAATTCACCCCTCCACTTT.

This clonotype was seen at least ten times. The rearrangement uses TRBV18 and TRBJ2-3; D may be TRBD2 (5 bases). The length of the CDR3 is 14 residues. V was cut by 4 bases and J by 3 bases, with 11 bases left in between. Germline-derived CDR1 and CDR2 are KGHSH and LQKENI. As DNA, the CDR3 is TGTGCCAGCTCACACGCGGGTACAACAGATACGCAGTATTTT. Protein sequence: CASSHAGTTDTQYF.

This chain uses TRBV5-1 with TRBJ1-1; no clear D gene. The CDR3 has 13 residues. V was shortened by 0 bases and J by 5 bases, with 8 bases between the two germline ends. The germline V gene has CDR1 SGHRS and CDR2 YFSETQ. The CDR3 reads CASSLGSRTEAFF. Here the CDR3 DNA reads TGCGCCAGCAGCTTGGGCAGTCGGACTGAAGCTTTCTTT.

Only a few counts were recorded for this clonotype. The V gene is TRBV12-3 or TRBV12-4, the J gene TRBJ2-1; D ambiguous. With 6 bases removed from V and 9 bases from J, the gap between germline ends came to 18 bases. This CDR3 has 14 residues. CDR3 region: CASSNISVGREQFF. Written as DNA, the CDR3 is TGTGCCAGCAGCAACATATCGGTAGGGCGTGAGCAGTTCTTC.

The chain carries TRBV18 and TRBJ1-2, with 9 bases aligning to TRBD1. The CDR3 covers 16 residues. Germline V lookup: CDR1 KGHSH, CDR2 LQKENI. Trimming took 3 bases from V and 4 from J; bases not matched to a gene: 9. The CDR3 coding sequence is TGTGCCAGCTCACCCTCCGGGACAGGGACCCTCTATGGCTACACCTTC. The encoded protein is CASSPSGTGTLYGYTF.

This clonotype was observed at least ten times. CDR3 DNA: TGTGCCAGTAGTCTGACAGGAGGATATAACTATGGCTACACCTTC. Translating it yields CASSLTGGYNYGYTF. The rearrangement links TRBV19 to TRBJ1-2; tentatively, D is TRBD1 (6 bases). The CDR3 consists of 15 residues. Germline V gene data show CDR1 as LNHDA and CDR2 as SQIVND (reference sequence). Trimming shortened V by 5 bases and J by 1 base, and 14 bases separated the two germline ends.

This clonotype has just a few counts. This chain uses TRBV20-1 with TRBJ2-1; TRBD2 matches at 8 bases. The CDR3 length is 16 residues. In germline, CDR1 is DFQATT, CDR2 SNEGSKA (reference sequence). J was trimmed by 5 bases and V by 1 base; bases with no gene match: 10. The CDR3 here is CSARVWGTSSHNEQFF. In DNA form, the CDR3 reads TGCAGTGCTAGAGTTTGGGGGACTAGTTCCCACAATGAGCAGTTCTTC.

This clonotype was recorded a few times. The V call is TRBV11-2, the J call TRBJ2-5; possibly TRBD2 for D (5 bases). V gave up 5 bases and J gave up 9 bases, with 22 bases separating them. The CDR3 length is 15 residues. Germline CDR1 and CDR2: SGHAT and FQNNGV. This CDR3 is CASSRNTGVGRAQYF. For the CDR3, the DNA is TGTGCCAGCAGCCGAAACACCGGTGTCGGGCGGGCCCAGTACTTC.

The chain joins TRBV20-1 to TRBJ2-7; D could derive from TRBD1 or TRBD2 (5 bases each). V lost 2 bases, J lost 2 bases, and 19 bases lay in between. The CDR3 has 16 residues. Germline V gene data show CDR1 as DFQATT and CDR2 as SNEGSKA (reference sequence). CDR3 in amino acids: CSARSMTGTRAYEQYF. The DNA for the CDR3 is TGCAGTGCTAGAAGCATGACCGGGACCAGGGCCTACGAGCAGTACTTC.

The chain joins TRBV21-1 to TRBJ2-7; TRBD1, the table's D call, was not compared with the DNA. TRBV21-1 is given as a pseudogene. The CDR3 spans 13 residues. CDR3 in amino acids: CASSILDRDEQYF. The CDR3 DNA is TGTGCCAGCAGCATACTGGACAGGGACGAGCAGTACTTC.

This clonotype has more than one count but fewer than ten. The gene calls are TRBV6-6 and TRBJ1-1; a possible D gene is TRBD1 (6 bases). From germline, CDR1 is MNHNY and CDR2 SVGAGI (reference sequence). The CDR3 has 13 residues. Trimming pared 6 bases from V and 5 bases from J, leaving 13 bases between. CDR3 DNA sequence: TGTGCCAGCAGGTACAGGGAGGGAACTGAAGCTTTCTTT. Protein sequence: CASRYREGTEAFF.

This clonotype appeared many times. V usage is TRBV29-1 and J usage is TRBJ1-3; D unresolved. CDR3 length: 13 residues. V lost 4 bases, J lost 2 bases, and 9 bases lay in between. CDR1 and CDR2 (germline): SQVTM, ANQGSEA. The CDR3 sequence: CSVVGSPGNTIYF. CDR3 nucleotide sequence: TGCAGCGTTGTGGGGAGTCCTGGAAACACCATATATTTT.

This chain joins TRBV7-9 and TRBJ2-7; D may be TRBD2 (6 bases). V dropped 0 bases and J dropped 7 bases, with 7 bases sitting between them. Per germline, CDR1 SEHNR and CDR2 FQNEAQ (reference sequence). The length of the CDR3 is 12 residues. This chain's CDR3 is CASSLAAGEQYF. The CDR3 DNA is TGTGCCAGCAGCTTAGCCGCGGGGGAGCAGTACTTC.

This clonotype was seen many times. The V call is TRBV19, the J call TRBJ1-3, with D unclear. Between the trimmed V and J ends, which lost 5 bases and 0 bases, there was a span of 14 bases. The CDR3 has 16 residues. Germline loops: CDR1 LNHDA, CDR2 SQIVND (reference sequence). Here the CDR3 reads CASSPPGRSSGNTIYF. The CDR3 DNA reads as TGTGCCAGTAGTCCACCGGGCCGAAGCTCTGGAAACACCATATATTTT.

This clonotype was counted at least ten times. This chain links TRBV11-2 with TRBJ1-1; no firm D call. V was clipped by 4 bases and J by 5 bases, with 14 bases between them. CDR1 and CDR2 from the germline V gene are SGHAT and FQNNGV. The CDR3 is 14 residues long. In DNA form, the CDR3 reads TGTGCCAGCAGCTCCGAGGGAACGGTTACTGAAGCTTTCTTT. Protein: CASSSEGTVTEAFF.

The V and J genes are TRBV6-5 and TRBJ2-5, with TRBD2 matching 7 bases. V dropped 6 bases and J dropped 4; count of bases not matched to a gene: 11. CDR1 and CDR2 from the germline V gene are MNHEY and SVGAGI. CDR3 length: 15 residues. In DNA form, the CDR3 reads TGTGCCAGCAGCCCTACTGTGGGGGGGATAGAGACCCAGTACTTC. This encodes CASSPTVGGIETQYF.

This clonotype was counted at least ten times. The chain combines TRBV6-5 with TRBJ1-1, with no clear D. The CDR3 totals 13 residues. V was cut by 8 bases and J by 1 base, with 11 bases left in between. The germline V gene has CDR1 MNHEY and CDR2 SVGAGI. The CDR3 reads CASHRGQNTEAFF. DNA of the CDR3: TGTGCCAGCCACCGGGGTCAGAACACTGAAGCTTTCTTT.

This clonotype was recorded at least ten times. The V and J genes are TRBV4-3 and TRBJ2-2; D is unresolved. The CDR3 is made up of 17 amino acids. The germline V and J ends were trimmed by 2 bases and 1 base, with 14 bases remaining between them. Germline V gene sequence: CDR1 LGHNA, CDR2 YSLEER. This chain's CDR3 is CASSQYAAGVNTGELFF. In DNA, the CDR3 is TGCGCCAGCAGCCAATATGCCGCTGGAGTGAACACCGGGGAGCTGTTTTTT.

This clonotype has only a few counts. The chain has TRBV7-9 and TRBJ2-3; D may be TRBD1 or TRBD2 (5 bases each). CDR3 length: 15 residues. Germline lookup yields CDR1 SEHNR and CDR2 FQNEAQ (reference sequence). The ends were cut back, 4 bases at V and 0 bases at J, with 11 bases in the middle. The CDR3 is CASSSRGESTDTQYF. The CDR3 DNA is TGTGCCAGCAGCTCGAGGGGTGAGAGCACAGATACGCAGTATTTT.

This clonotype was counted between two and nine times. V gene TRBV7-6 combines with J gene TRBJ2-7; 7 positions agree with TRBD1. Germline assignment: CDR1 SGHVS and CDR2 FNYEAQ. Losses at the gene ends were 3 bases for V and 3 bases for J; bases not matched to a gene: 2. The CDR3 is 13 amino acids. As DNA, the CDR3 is TGTGCCAGCAGCTTCGGGACAGACTACGAGCAGTACTTC. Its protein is CASSFGTDYEQYF. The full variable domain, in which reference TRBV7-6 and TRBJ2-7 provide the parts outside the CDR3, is GAGVSQSPRYKVTKRGQDVALRCDPISGHVSLYWYRQALGQGPEFLTYFNYEAQQDKSGLPNDRFSAERPEGSISTLTIQRTEQRDSAMYRCASSFGTDYEQYFGPGTRLTVT.

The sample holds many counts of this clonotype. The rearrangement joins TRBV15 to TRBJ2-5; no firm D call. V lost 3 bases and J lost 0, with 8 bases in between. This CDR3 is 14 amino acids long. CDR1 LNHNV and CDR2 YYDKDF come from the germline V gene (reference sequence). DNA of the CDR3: TGTGCCACCAGCAGGGGTAGAAACCAAGAGACCCAGTACTTC. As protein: CATSRGRNQETQYF.

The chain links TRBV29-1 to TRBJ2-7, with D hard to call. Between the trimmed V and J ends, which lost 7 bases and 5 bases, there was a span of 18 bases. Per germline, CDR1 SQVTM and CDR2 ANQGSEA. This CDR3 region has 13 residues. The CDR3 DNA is TGCAGCGCAAAGGGTACCGCTGCTGACGAGCAGTACTTC. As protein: CSAKGTAADEQYF.

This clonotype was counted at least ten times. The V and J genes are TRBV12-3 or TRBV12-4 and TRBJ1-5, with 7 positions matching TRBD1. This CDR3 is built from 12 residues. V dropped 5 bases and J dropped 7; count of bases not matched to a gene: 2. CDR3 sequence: CASSDRVQPQHF. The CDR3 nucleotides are TGTGCCAGCAGTGACAGGGTCCAGCCCCAGCATTTT.

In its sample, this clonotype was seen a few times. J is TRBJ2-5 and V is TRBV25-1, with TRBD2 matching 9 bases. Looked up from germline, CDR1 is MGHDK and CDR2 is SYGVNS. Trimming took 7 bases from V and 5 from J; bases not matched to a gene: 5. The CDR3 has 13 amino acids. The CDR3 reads CASKVAGGETQYF. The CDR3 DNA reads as TGTGCCAGCAAGGTGGCGGGGGGGGAGACCCAGTACTTC. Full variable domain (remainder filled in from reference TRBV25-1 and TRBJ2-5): EADIYQTPRYLVIGTGKKITLECSQTMGHDKMYWYQQDPGMELHLIHYSYGVNSTEKGDLSSESTVSRIRTEHFPLTLESARPSHTSQYLCASKVAGGETQYFGPGTRLLVL.

The chain's CDR3 is CASSQVSAWGTEAFF. CDR3 nucleotide sequence: TGCGCCAGCAGCCAAGTGAGCGCTTGGGGCACTGAAGCTTTCTTT. V usage is TRBV4-1 and J usage is TRBJ1-1; D is unresolved. CDR1 is MGHRA, CDR2 YSYEKL, per germline. V lost 1 base and J 4 bases, leaving 13 bases between the germline ends. The CDR3 sequence is 15 residues long.

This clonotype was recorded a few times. CDR3 loop: CASSFSGRGANVLTF. In DNA, the CDR3 is TGTGCCAGCAGCTTTTCCGGGCGCGGGGCCAACGTCCTGACTTTC. The J gene is TRBJ2-6, the V gene TRBV7-9; D gene unclear. The CDR3 totals 15 residues. V gave up 3 bases and J gave up 4 bases, with 10 bases separating them. CDR1 is SEHNR, CDR2 FQNEAQ, per germline (reference sequence).

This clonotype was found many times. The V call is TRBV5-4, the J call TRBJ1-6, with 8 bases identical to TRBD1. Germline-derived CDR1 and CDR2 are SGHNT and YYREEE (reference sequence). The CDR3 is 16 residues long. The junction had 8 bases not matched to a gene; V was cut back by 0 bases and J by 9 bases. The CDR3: CASSLGTGGQSSPLHF. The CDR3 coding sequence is TGTGCCAGCAGCTTGGGTACAGGGGGTCAAAGTTCACCCCTCCACTTT. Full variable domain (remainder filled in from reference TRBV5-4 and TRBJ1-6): ETGVTQSPTHLIKTRGQQVTLRCSSQSGHNTVSWYQQALGQGPQFIFQYYREEENGRGNFPPRFSGLQFPNYSSELNVNALELDDSALYLCASSLGTGGQSSPLHFGNGTRLTVT.